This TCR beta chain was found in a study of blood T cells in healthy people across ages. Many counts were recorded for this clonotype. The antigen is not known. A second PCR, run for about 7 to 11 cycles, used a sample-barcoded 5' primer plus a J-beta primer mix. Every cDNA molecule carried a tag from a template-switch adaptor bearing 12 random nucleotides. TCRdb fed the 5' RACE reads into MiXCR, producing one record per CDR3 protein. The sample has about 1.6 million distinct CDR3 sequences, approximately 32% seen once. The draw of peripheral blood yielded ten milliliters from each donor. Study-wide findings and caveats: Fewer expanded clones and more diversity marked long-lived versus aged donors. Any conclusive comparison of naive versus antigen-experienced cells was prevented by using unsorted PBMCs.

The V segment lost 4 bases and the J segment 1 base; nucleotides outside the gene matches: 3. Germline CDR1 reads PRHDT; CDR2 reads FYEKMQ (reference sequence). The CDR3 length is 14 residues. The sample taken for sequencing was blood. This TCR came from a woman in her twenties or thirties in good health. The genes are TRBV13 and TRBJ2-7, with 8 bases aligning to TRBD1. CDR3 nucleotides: TGTGCCAGCAGCTACACAGGGGGGTCCTACGAGCAGTACTTC. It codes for CASSYTGGSYEQYF.